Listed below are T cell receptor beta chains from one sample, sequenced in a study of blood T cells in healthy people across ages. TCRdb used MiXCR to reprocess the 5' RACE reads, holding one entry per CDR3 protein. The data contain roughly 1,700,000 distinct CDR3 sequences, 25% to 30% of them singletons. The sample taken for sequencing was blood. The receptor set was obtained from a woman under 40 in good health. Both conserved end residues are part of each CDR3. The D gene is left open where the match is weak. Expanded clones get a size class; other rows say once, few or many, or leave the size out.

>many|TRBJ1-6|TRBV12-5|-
TGTGCTAGTGGTTTGGACCGGGACACTTATAATTCACCCCTCCACTTT
CASGLDRDTYNSPLHF
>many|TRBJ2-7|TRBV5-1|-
TGCGCCAGCAGTTGGGTTCCCGGACCTACCTACGAGCAGTACTTC
CASSWVPGPTYEQYF
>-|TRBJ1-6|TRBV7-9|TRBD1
TGTGCCAGCAGCTATCATGAATTAGGGGGCGCAGGTTCACCCCTCCACTTT
CASSYHELGGAGSPLHF
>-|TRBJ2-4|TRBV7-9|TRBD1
TGTGCCAGCAGCCTTGGACAGGGGGCGGGCAAAAACATTCAGTACTTC
CASSLGQGAGKNIQYF
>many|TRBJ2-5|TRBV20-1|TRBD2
TGCAGTGCTAGAGGAGGCGGGAGGGCCAGCTACGATCAGTACTTC
CSARGGGRASYDQYF
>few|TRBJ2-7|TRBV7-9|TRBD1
TGTGCCAGCAGCTTAGCGTGGGACAGCCCCTACGAGCAGTACTTC
CASSLAWDSPYEQYF
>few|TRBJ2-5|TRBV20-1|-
TGCAGTGCTAGAGGAATACTAGCACTCCAAGAGACCCAGTACTTC
CSARGILALQETQYF
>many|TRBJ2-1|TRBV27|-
TGTGCCAGCAGTGAAGGGTCCCTAGCAGTGAGCTCCTACAATGAGCAGTTCTTC
CASSEGSLAVSSYNEQFF
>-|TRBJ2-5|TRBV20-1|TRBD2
TGCAGTGCTACTTCTAGCGGGAGGGCCAAGGAGACCCAGTACTTC
CSATSSGRAKETQYF
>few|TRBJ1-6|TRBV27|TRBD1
TGTGCCAGCAGTGCGCCGGGACAGGGTTCACCCCTCCACTTT
CASSAPGQGSPLHF
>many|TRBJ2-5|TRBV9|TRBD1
TGTGCCAGCAGCCTACAGGGGAGTGGAGAGACCCAGTACTTC
CASSLQGSGETQYF
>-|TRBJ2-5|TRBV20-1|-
TGCAGTGCTGTAGAGACTTGGAAATCTGGGGGAGAGACCCAGTACTTC
CSAVETWKSGGETQYF
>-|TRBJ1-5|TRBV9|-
TGTGCCTGCAGCCAAAGTGATAGCAATCAGCCCCAGCATTTT
CACSQSDSNQPQHF
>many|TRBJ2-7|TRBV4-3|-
TGCGCCAGCAGCCAAGACAAGGACCTCTACGAGCAGTACTTC
CASSQDKDLYEQYF
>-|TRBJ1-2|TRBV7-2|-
TGTGCCAGCAGCTTAAGTGGGCAGGGAAATGGCTACACCTTC
CASSLSGQGNGYTF
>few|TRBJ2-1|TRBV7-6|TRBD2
TGTGCCAGCAGCTTAGGTCCTAGCGGGGGGAATGAGCAGTTCTTC
CASSLGPSGGNEQFF
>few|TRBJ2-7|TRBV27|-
TGTGCCAGCAGTTCCAGGGGCAGGGGAAGCTCCTACGAGCAGTACTTC
CASSSRGRGSSYEQYF
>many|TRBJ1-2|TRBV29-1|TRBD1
TGCAGCGTGGGGACAGAGGGATTCGGCTACACCTTC
CSVGTEGFGYTF
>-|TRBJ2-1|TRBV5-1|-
TGCGCCAGCAGCTTGGACAGACCCTTGGGTAATGAGCAGTTCTTC
CASSLDRPLGNEQFF
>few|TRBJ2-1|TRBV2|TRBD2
TGTGCCAGCAGTGAAGCGGTTAGCGGGAGAAATGAGCAGGTCTTC
CASSEAVSGRNEQVF
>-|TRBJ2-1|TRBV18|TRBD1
TGTACCAGCTCGACGACACAGGGGGGCTCCTACAATGAGCAGTTCTTC
CTSSTTQGGSYNEQFF
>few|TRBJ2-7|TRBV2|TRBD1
TGTGCCAGGGAGGGGACAGGGAGGAACGAGCAGTACTTC
CAREGTGRNEQYF
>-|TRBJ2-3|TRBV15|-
TGTGCCACCAGCAGAGTGACGGGTAGCGTCGCAGATACGCAGTATTTT
CATSRVTGSVADTQYF
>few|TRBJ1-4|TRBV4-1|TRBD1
TGCGCCAGCAGCCACGCATCCGGGACAGGGGATGAAAAACTGTTTTTT
CASSHASGTGDEKLFF
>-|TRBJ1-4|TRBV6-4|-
TGTGCCAGCAGTGACCCCGGCCAGATTAATGAAAAACTGTTTTTT
CASSDPGQINEKLFF
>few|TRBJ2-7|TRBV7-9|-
TGTGCCAGCACCGTCCGGGACTGGGGAGACGAGCAGTACTTC
CASTVRDWGDEQYF
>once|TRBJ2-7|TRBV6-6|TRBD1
TGTGCCAGCAGTTCCTCGGACAGGGTTGACGAGCAGTACTTC
CASSSSDRVDEQYF
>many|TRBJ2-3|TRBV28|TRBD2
TGTGCCAGCACCGTACTAGCGGGGGGACCAGATACGCAGTATTTT
CASTVLAGGPDTQYF
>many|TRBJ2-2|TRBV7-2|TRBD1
TGTGCCAGCAGCTCTCGCAGGGGGCGGGACGGGGAGCTGTTTTTT
CASSSRRGRDGELFF
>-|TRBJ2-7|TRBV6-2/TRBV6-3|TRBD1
TGTGCCAGCAATACAGGGGCCTCCTCCTACGAGCAGTACTTC
CASNTGASSYEQYF
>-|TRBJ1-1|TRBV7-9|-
TGTGCCAGCAGCCCGTATCGGGGCATGAACACTGAAGCTTTCTTT
CASSPYRGMNTEAFF
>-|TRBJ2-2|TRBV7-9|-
TGTGCCAGCAGCTCGCCTCGCGGAGCGAACACTGGGGAGCTGTTTTTT
CASSSPRGANTGELFF
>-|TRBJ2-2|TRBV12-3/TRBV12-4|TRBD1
TGTGCCAGCCTCCGGGACAGGGGGCCCGCCGGGGAGCTGTTTTTT
CASLRDRGPAGELFF
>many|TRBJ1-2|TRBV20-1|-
TGCAGTGCTAGAGATCCACCCCGGCGGGGCTACACCTTC
CSARDPPRRGYTF
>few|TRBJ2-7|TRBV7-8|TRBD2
TGTGCCAGCAGCAAGGGACTAGCGGGAGCCGCCTACGAGCAGTACTTC
CASSKGLAGAAYEQYF
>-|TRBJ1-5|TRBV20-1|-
TGCAGTGTGAGATCCGGGACAAAAACAAATCGGCCCCAGCATTTT
CSVRSGTKTNRPQHF
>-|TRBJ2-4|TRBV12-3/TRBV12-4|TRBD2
TGTGCCAGCAGCCCCATACTAGCGGGGGACTACGAGCGGTACTTC
CASSPILAGDYERYF
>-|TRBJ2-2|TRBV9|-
TGTTCCAGCACCCCTACTGACACCGGGGAGCTGTTTTTT
CSSTPTDTGELFF
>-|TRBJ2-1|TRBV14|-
TGTGCCAGCAGCCAAGTAGGCTACCAATCCTACAATGAGCAGTTCTTC
CASSQVGYQSYNEQFF